The clone carrying this T cell receptor (beta chain) came up a few times. The antigen remains undetermined. The data stem from a study of CD8 T cells in ankylosing spondylitis. General study points: Disease-linked clones were reportedly significantly enriched in matched ankylosing spondylitis synovial fluid. There were earlier reports of some motif variants in reactive arthritis synovial fluid and blood.

Trimming shortened V by 2 bases and J by 6 bases, and 19 bases separated the two germline ends. The CDR3 runs to 17 residues. Germline CDR1 is MDHEN and CDR2 is SYDVKM. Construction of TCR beta libraries was performed using quantitative 5'-RACE with molecular barcodes. Via MiXCR, TCRdb re-called the 5' RACE reads, giving one row per CDR3 protein. Of nearly 350,000 distinct CDR3 sequences in the sample, about 15% were seen once. The gene calls are TRBV28 and TRBJ2-2, with D perhaps TRBD2 (7 bases). Sequenced: blood, either unsorted or a sorted T cell fraction (not recorded which). The receptor was derived from a male donor with ankylosing spondylitis or in good health (not recorded which). CDR3 bases: TGTGCCAGCAGTTTAAGAGGGAGGGCGCAGGGGTCCGGGGAGCTGTTTTTT. It is translated as CASSLRGRAQGSGELFF.